A selection of T cell receptor beta chains follows, all from one sample in a study of response to subunit inactivated influenza vaccine. MiXCR, applied by TCRdb to the RT-PCR reads, yields one record per CDR3 protein. The repertoire holds approximately 530,000 distinct CDR3 sequences, with 7.6% as singletons. The sequenced sample was PBMCs from blood, obtained around 2 years after vaccination. The receptors here all came from a man aged 50-75 years who received an inactivated influenza vaccine. CDR3s include the opening cysteine and the closing phenylalanine or tryptophan. The D gene is left open where the match is weak. Not every row has a clone size; where given, it reads once, few, many or a size class.

J: TRBJ2-7; V: TRBV7-2; size: -; D: TRBD2; CDR3: CASTPAPRSGRAEQYF; DNA: TGTGCCAGCACTCCAGCCCCCCGGAGCGGGAGGGCCGAGCAGTACTTC
J: TRBJ2-7; V: TRBV20-1; size: few; D: -; CDR3: CSARPQGYEQYF; DNA: TGCAGTGCTAGGCCTCAGGGGTACGAGCAGTACTTC
J: TRBJ2-4; V: TRBV28; size: -; D: -; CDR3: CASSFHDGWLAKNIQYF; DNA: TGTGCCAGCAGTTTTCACGACGGTTGGCTCGCCAAAAACATTCAGTACTTC
J: TRBJ2-1; V: TRBV7-9; size: -; D: -; CDR3: CASSLRVRFSYNEQFF; DNA: TGTGCCAGCAGCTTACGGGTGAGGTTTTCTTACAATGAGCAGTTCTTC
J: TRBJ2-7; V: TRBV5-1; size: many; D: -; CDR3: CASSSGQPGPSSYEQYF; DNA: TGCGCCAGCAGCTCCGGACAACCGGGACCGTCTTCCTACGAGCAGTACTTC
J: TRBJ2-5; V: TRBV20-1; size: few; D: -; CDR3: CSATDPTGTETQYF; DNA: TGCAGTGCTACGGACCCCACGGGTACGGAGACCCAGTACTTC
J: TRBJ2-3; V: TRBV20-1; size: many; D: -; CDR3: CSARLGGAGTDTQYF; DNA: TGCAGTGCTAGGTTAGGGGGGGCCGGCACAGATACGCAGTATTTT
J: TRBJ2-5; V: TRBV29-1; size: -; D: -; CDR3: CSVAAIGGASETQYF; DNA: TGCAGCGTTGCGGCTATTGGGGGGGCCAGTGAGACCCAGTACTTC
J: TRBJ1-1; V: TRBV6-2/TRBV6-3; size: few; D: -; CDR3: CASSLGGINTEAFF; DNA: TGTGCCAGCAGTCTCGGGGGGATTAACACTGAAGCTTTCTTT
J: TRBJ2-1; V: TRBV20-1; size: -; D: TRBD1; CDR3: CSARDWGTGGDFNEQFF; DNA: TGCAGTGCTAGAGATTGGGGGACAGGGGGCGATTTTAATGAGCAGTTCTTC
J: TRBJ2-1; V: TRBV29-1; size: many; D: TRBD1; CDR3: CSTPWGQGFEQFF; DNA: TGCAGCACCCCTTGGGGACAGGGGTTTGAGCAGTTCTTC
J: TRBJ1-1; V: TRBV5-1; size: few; D: TRBD1; CDR3: CASSLEDRDYTEAFF; DNA: TGCGCCAGCAGCTTGGAGGACAGGGACTATACTGAAGCTTTCTTT
J: TRBJ2-1; V: TRBV5-1; size: -; D: TRBD2; CDR3: CASNRLAGVIYNEQFF; DNA: TGCGCCAGCAATAGACTAGCGGGAGTTATCTACAATGAGCAGTTCTTC
J: TRBJ2-3; V: TRBV5-1; size: few; D: -; CDR3: CASSETGRRTDTQYF; DNA: TGCGCCAGCAGTGAAACAGGGAGGAGAACAGATACGCAGTATTTT
J: TRBJ2-1; V: TRBV20-1; size: -; D: TRBD2; CDR3: CSARLAGVNSYNEQFF; DNA: TGCAGTGCCCGACTAGCGGGAGTAAACTCCTACAATGAGCAGTTCTTC
J: TRBJ2-1; V: TRBV20-1; size: -; D: -; CDR3: CSARDPAGKYNEQFF; DNA: TGCAGTGCTAGAGATCCCGCGGGAAAATACAATGAGCAGTTCTTC
J: TRBJ2-1; V: TRBV18; size: many; D: TRBD1; CDR3: CASSPKDRGEQFF; DNA: TGTGCCAGCTCACCGAAGGACAGGGGGGAGCAGTTCTTC
J: TRBJ2-2; V: TRBV7-8; size: many; D: -; CDR3: CASSLLQMNTGELFF; DNA: TGTGCCAGCAGCTTATTACAGATGAACACCGGGGAGCTGTTTTTT
J: TRBJ2-7; V: TRBV3-1; size: -; D: -; CDR3: CASSQDVIQYEQYF; DNA: TGTGCCAGCAGCCAAGACGTCATACAGTACGAGCAGTACTTC
J: TRBJ2-5; V: TRBV10-3; size: few; D: TRBD2; CDR3: CAISDIPSGELQETQYF; DNA: TGTGCCATCAGTGACATCCCTAGCGGGGAATTACAAGAGACCCAGTACTTC
J: TRBJ2-1; V: TRBV13; size: many; D: -; CDR3: CASSFLESYNEQFF; DNA: TGTGCCAGCAGCTTTTTGGAGTCCTACAATGAGCAGTTCTTC
J: TRBJ2-3; V: TRBV4-3; size: many; D: -; CDR3: CASSQDQLFADTQYF; DNA: TGCGCCAGCAGCCAAGATCAGCTATTCGCAGATACGCAGTATTTT
J: TRBJ2-4; V: TRBV28; size: many; D: -; CDR3: CASSPSRANIQYF; DNA: TGTGCCAGCAGTCCCTCGAGGGCTAACATTCAGTACTTC
J: TRBJ2-5; V: TRBV20-1; size: many; D: -; CDR3: CSAQGATQYF; DNA: TGCAGTGCCCAGGGTGCGACCCAGTACTTC
J: TRBJ1-2; V: TRBV28; size: many; D: -; CDR3: CASSLSRGNYGYTF; DNA: TGTGCCAGCAGTTTATCGAGAGGGAACTATGGCTACACCTTC
J: TRBJ2-5; V: TRBV20-1; size: few; D: -; CDR3: CSARGGTGETQYF; DNA: TGCAGTGCTAGAGGGGGGACCGGAGAGACCCAGTACTTC
J: TRBJ2-5; V: TRBV11-2; size: few; D: TRBD1; CDR3: CASRVTGGQETQYF; DNA: TGTGCCAGCAGGGTGACAGGGGGGCAAGAGACCCAGTACTTC
J: TRBJ2-2; V: TRBV10-3; size: few; D: TRBD2; CDR3: CAIERGSENRELFF; DNA: TGTGCCATCGAGCGGGGGAGTGAAAACAGGGAGCTGTTTTTT
J: TRBJ2-5; V: TRBV20-1; size: many; D: -; CDR3: CSARGSAVGQETQYF; DNA: TGCAGTGCTAGAGGGTCGGCAGTCGGGCAAGAGACCCAGTACTTC
J: TRBJ1-1; V: TRBV20-1; size: many; D: -; CDR3: CSARGGGVRTEAFF; DNA: TGCAGTGCTAGAGGTGGGGGGGTTAGGACTGAAGCTTTCTTT
J: TRBJ2-3; V: TRBV27; size: few; D: -; CDR3: CASSPRANTQYF; DNA: TGTGCCAGCAGTCCACGGGCGAATACGCAGTATTTT
J: TRBJ2-7; V: TRBV10-1; size: -; D: -; CDR3: CASSPSQYYEQYF; DNA: TGCGCCAGCAGTCCCTCCCAATACTACGAGCAGTACTTC
J: TRBJ1-1; V: TRBV20-1; size: -; D: -; CDR3: CSARGAGTEAFF; DNA: TGCAGTGCTAGGGGCGCAGGCACTGAAGCTTTCTTT
J: TRBJ1-2; V: TRBV16; size: few; D: -; CDR3: CASSLKSDVGYTF; DNA: TGTGCCAGCAGCCTTAAGAGTGACGTCGGCTACACCTTC
J: TRBJ2-1; V: TRBV10-2; size: -; D: TRBD2; CDR3: CASSAGLVYNEQFF; DNA: TGCGCCAGCAGTGCGGGACTAGTCTACAATGAGCAGTTCTTC
J: TRBJ2-3; V: TRBV15; size: few; D: TRBD1; CDR3: CATSRDRAGTDTQYF; DNA: TGTGCCACCAGCAGGGACAGGGCAGGCACAGATACGCAGTATTTT
J: TRBJ2-1; V: TRBV10-3; size: many; D: TRBD2; CDR3: CAISESTSGRRSSYNEQFF; DNA: TGTGCCATCAGTGAGTCTACTAGCGGGAGGCGCAGCTCCTACAATGAGCAGTTCTTC
J: TRBJ2-3; V: TRBV7-2; size: -; D: -; CDR3: CASSSPGANTDTQYF; DNA: TGTGCCAGCAGCTCCCCAGGGGCTAACACAGATACGCAGTATTTT
J: TRBJ1-5; V: TRBV2; size: -; D: -; CDR3: CASSASGTRHF; DNA: TGTGCCAGCAGTGCCTCCGGGACACGGCATTTT
J: TRBJ1-2; V: TRBV5-6; size: few; D: -; CDR3: CASSLYQGHGYTF; DNA: TGTGCCAGCAGCTTGTATCAGGGGCATGGCTACACCTTC
J: TRBJ2-7; V: TRBV20-1; size: -; D: -; CDR3: CSAPDSFSSYEQYF; DNA: TGCAGTGCTCCAGACTCTTTTAGCTCCTACGAGCAGTACTTC
J: TRBJ2-1; V: TRBV29-1; size: -; D: -; CDR3: CSVEGAYNEQFF; DNA: TGCAGCGTTGAAGGAGCGTACAATGAGCAGTTCTTC
J: TRBJ2-5; V: TRBV7-8; size: many; D: -; CDR3: CASSLPSQGAKETQYF; DNA: TGTGCCAGCAGCTTACCCTCCCAAGGGGCGAAAGAGACCCAGTACTTC
J: TRBJ1-6; V: TRBV4-2; size: -; D: -; CDR3: CASSPGAAGWKPLHF; DNA: TGTGCCAGCAGCCCCGGAGCGGCAGGGTGGAAGCCCCTCCACTTT
J: TRBJ2-7; V: TRBV12-3/TRBV12-4; size: -; D: -; CDR3: CASSNRGFSYEQYF; DNA: TGTGCCAGCAGCAATCGGGGGTTCTCCTACGAGCAGTACTTC